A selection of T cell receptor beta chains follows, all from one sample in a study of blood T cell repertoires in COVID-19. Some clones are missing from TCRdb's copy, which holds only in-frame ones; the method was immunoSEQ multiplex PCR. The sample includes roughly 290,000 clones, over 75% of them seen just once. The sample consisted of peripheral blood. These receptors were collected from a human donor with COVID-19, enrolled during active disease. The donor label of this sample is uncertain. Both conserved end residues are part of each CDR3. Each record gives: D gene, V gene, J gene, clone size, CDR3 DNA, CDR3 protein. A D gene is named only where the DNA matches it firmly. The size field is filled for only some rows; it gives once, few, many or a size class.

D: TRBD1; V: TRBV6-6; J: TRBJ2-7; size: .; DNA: TGTGCCAGCAGTCCAAGGGGGCGGATCTCCTACGAGCAGTACTTC; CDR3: CASSPRGRISYEQYF
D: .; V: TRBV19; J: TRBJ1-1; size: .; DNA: TGTGCCAGTAGTCCAGGGGCAAACACTGAAGCTTTCTTT; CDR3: CASSPGANTEAFF
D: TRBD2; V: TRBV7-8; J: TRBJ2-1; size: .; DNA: TGTGCCAGCAGCGGGGGACTAGCGGGAGATTACAATGAGCAGTTCTTC; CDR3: CASSGGLAGDYNEQFF
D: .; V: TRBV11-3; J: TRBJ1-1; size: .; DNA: TGTGCCAGCAGCCTTGGGACTAACACTGAAGCTTTCTTT; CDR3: CASSLGTNTEAFF
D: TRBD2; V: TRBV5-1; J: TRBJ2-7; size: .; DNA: TGCGCCAGCAGCTTGGGGTCGACTAGCGGGATTAACGAGCAGTACTTC; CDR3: CASSLGSTSGINEQYF
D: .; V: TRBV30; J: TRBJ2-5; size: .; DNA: TGTGCCTGGAGTGAGGCAGGGCTTCAAGAGACCCAGTACTTC; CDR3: CAWSEAGLQETQYF
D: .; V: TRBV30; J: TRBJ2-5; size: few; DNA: TGTGCCTGGAGTGTACTCGAGACCCAGTACTTC; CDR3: CAWSVLETQYF
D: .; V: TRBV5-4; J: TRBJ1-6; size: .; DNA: TGTGCCAGCAGCTTGGACAGTAATAATTCACCCCTCCACTTT; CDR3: CASSLDSNNSPLHF
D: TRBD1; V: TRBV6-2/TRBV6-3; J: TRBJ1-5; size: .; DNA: TGTGCCAGCAGTAATCCGACAGGGACGGGGAGGCCCCAGCATTTT; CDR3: CASSNPTGTGRPQHF
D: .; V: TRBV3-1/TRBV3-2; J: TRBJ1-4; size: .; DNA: TGTGCCAGCAGCCCCGGGTTTAATGAAAAACTGTTTTTT; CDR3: CASSPGFNEKLFF
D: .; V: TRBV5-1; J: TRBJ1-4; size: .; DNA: TGCGCCAGGGGACAACGGGAGGCTAATGAAAAACTGTTTTTT; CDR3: CARGQREANEKLFF
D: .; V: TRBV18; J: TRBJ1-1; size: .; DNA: TGTGCCAGCTCACCCAGTTCTCAGGGTATCCAGGAAGCTTTCTTT; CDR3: CASSPSSQGIQEAFF
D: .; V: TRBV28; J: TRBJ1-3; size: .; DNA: TGTGCCAGCAGTTTATTGACTCAGGGGGGAAACACCATATATTTT; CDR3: CASSLLTQGGNTIYF
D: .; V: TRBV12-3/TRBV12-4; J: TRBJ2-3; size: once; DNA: TGTGCCAGCAGACAAGTGACTGGAGATACGCAGTATTTT; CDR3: CASRQVTGDTQYF
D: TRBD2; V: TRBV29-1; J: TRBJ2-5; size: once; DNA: TGCAGCGTTGCTGCGGGAGAGGCGACCCAGTACTTC; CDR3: CSVAAGEATQYF
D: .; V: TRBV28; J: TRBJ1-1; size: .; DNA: TGTGCCAGCAGTTTATTGTCCGAGGGCACTGAAGCTTTCTTT; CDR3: CASSLLSEGTEAFF
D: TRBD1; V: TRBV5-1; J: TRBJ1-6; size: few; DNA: TGCGCCAGCAGCTCGACAGGGACGGCTTCACCCCTCCACTTT; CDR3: CASSSTGTASPLHF
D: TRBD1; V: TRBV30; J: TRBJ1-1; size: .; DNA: TGTGCCTGGAGGGACAGGGAGGAAGCTTTCTTT; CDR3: CAWRDREEAFF
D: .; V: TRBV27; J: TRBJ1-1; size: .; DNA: TGTGCCAGCAGTTTACGACGGGGGAACACTGAAGCTTTCTTT; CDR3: CASSLRRGNTEAFF
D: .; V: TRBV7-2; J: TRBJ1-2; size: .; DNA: TGTGCCAGCAGCCCCCAGACCGGCGGGATCTATGGCTACACCTTC; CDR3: CASSPQTGGIYGYTF
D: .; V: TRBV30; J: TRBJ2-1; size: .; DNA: TGTGCCTGGAGTGTAGGACAGAGGGGCTACAATGAGCAGTTCTTC; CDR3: CAWSVGQRGYNEQFF
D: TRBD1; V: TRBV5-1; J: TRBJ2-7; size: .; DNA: TGCGCCAGCAGCCCGGGACAGGGGCGAGTCGAGCAGTACTTC; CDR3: CASSPGQGRVEQYF
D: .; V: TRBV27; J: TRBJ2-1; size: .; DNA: TGTGCCAGCAGTTTTTGGGGCTCCAATGAGCAGTTCTTC; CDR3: CASSFWGSNEQFF
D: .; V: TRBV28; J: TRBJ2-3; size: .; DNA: TGTGCCAGCACTTCAATAGCGGTGAGCTTCACAGATACGCAGTATTTT; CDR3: CASTSIAVSFTDTQYF
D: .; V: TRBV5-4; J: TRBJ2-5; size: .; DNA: TGTGCCAGCAGCTTGGATCCAGGCCACCAAGAGACCCAGTACTTC; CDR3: CASSLDPGHQETQYF
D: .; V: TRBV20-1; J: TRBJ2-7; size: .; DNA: TGCAGTGCTAGTGGCAGGGTCTACGAGCAGTACTTC; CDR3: CSASGRVYEQYF
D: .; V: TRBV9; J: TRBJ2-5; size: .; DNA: TGTGCCAGCAGCGTAGAGGGGGAGACCCAGTACTTC; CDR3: CASSVEGETQYF
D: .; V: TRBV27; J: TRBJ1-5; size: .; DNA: TGTGCCAGTTCTCGTTACAGGGACAATCAGCCCCAGCATTTT; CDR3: CASSRYRDNQPQHF
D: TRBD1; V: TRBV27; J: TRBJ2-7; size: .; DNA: TGTGCCAGCCAGAAACCGGGACAGGGGGCCTACGAGCAGTACTTC; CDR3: CASQKPGQGAYEQYF
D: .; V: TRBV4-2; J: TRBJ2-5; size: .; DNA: TGTGCCAGCAGCCCGCGGGGTGGGGAGACCCAGTACTTC; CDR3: CASSPRGGETQYF
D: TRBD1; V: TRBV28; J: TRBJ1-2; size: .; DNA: TGTGCCAGCAGACGGGACAGGGGCGGGTTCGGCTACACCTTC; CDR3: CASRRDRGGFGYTF
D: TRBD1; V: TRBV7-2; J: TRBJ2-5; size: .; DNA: TGTGCCAGCAGCTTGTCCGGGACAGGGTGGCACTTC; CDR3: CASSLSGTGWHF
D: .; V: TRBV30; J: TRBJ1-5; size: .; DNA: TGTGCCTGGAGTGTTGGAGATCAGCCCCAGCATTTT; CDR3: CAWSVGDQPQHF
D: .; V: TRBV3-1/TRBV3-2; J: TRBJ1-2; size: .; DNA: TGTGCCAGCAGCCAGCAGGGTTACTATGGCTACACCTTC; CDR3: CASSQQGYYGYTF
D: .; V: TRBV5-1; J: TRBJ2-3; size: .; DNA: TGCGCCAGCAGCTTGGCAACAGGGTACGGCACAGATACGCAGTATTTT; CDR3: CASSLATGYGTDTQYF
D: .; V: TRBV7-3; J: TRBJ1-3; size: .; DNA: TGTGCCAGCAGCTTATCCACGGGAGCTGGGGAAAACACCATATATTTT; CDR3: CASSLSTGAGENTIYF
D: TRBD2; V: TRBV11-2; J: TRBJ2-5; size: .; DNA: TGTGCCAGCAGCCTAGCGGGAGCCCAAGAGACCCAGTACTTC; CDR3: CASSLAGAQETQYF
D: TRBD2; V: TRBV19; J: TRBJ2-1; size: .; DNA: TGTGCCAGTAGTATGTGGACTAGCGGGGACAATGAGCAGTTCTTC; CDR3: CASSMWTSGDNEQFF
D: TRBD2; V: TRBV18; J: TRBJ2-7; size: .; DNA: TGTGCCAGCTCACCCCTCCCGGTCGGGGGAGGGCCAGGGGAGCAGTACTTC; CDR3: CASSPLPVGGGPGEQYF
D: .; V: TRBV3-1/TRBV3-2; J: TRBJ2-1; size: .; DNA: TGTGCCAGCAGCCAAGATATTCAGTTCCATGAGCAGTTCTTC; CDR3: CASSQDIQFHEQFF
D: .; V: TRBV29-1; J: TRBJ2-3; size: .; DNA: TGCAGCGTCGACGCGGGCGGATCCCAAACAGATACGCAGTATTTT; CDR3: CSVDAGGSQTDTQYF
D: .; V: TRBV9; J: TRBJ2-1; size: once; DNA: TGTGCCAGCAGCGTAGGGGGGCAGGTCCCCTACAATGAGCAGTTCTTC; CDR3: CASSVGGQVPYNEQFF
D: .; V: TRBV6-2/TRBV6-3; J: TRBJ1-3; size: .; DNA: TGTGCCAGCAGTTACCACGACAGCTACGGGAACACCATATATTTT; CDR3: CASSYHDSYGNTIYF
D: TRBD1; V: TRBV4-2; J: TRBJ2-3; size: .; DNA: TGTGCCAGCAGCCAAGAAGGGAAGACAGGGGGGGCAGATACGCAGTATTTT; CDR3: CASSQEGKTGGADTQYF
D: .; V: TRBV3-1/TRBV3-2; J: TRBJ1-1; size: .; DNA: TGTGCCAGCAGCAGGGAGGGGGGGCAAGCGATCATGAACACTGAAGCTTTCTTT; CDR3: CASSREGGQAIMNTEAFF
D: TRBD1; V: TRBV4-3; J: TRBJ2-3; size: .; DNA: TGCGCCAGCAGCCAAGATTTCAGCGGCAGGGGGCCCAAACAACACACAGATACGCAGTATTTT; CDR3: CASSQDFSGRGPKQHTDTQYF
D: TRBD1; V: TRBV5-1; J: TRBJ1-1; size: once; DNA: TGCGCCAGCAGCCAATCCGGACAGGGGAACACTGAAGCTTTCTTT; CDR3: CASSQSGQGNTEAFF
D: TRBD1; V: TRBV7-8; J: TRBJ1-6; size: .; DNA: TGTGCCAGCAGCTTAGATCGGACAGGGTATAATTCACCCCTCCACTTT; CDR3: CASSLDRTGYNSPLHF